This T cell receptor beta chain was observed in a study of prognosis after radiotherapy for stage I lung cancer. For the study at large: The study gave no patient concurrent therapy with stereotactic body radiotherapy.

Points on this clonotype: The antigen remains unidentified. Mismatch with germline at one junction end may stem from a read error.

The CDR3 loop spans 11 amino acids. Per the germline V gene, CDR1 is MNHEY and CDR2 is SVGEGT. Multiplex PCR, run in two rounds, amplified TCR beta CDR3 from genomic DNA. Primers were specific to each TRBV and TRBJ gene in first-round PCR. In TCRdb, the multiplex PCR reads were re-called with MiXCR into one record per CDR3 protein. The sample records approximately 30,000 distinct CDR3 sequences, about 39% being singletons. Overall study findings and caveats: Gene usage, both TRBV and TRBJ, reportedly differed between patients with metastases and patients without them.

The rearrangement joins TRBV6-2 or TRBV6-3 to TRBJ2-7; possibly TRBD2 for D (6 bases). The TCR originated in a donor aged 50 or older with non-small cell lung cancer. The material sequenced was PBMCs, taken before or after stereotactic body radiation therapy (not recorded which). The CDR3 bases are TGTGCCAGCAGTGACGGGGGACCGGTAATATTC. It yields the protein CASSDGGPVIF.